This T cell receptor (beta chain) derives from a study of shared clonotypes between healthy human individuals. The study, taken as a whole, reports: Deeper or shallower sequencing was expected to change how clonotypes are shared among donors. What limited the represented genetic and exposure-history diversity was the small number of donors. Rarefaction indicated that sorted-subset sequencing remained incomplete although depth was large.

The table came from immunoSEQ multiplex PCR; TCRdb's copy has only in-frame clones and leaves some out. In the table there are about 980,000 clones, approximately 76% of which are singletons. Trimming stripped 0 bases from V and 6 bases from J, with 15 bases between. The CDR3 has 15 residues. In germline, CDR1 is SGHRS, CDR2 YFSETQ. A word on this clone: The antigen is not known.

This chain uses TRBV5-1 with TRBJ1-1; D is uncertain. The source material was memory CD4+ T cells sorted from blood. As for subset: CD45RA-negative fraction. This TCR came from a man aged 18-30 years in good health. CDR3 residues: CASSLGHAYPSEAFF. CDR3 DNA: TGCGCCAGCAGCTTGGGACACGCGTATCCATCTGAAGCTTTCTTT.